This T cell receptor (beta chain) stems from a study of T-cell memory formation after mild COVID-19 (dated by TCRdb to the early 2020s). Regarding the study in general: Most TCR sequence clusters were specific to one of the two donors. T-cell clones expanding and contracting after mild COVID-19 in two donors were tracked by longitudinal TCRalpha and TCRbeta repertoire sequencing. The cohort comprised two young, previously healthy adult volunteers, one female and one male. General conclusions and limits of the study: SARS-CoV-2 specificity of the second-wave clones peaking on day 37 was not confirmed. Contracting CD4+ clones were located mainly in the CM and EM memory subsets, whereas CD8+ clones were found to be enriched in EMRA. Balanced CD4/CD8 phenotypes were observed for clones contracting from day 15 to 85, whereas a bias towards CD4+ was observed for a second wave of clones expanding from day 15 to 37. The detection of some responding clones in pre-infection memory suggests that pre-existing cross-reactive memory T cells joined the SARS-CoV-2 response. The study included only a couple of mild cases, and larger cohorts that include severe cases with pre-infection samples were judged to be necessary.

The sequencer listed for this sample is Illumina NovaSeq 6000. Using 5'RACE with constant-segment primers, TCRalpha and TCRbeta cDNA libraries were constructed, with sample barcodes and unique molecular identifiers added in the process. Trizol reagent was used to extract RNA from every sample. Library amplification was performed in two PCR steps, and a second sample barcode and Illumina TruSeq adapters were introduced in the second step. Sequencing of libraries was performed on an Illumina NovaSeq with 2 x 150 bp paired-end reads. The paper's data handling went like this. With migec v1.2.7, reads were demultiplexed and then collapsed into UMI-guided consensus sequences. Using mixcr v2.1.11, UMI consensuses were aligned to TRA and TRB V and J templates and then assembled into clonotypes. A clonotype was counted as expanded or contracted only if both edgeR and NoisET called the change significant, with noise models trained on biological replicates. For edgeR calls, a false discovery rate-adjusted p below 0.01 and a log2 fold-change threshold of 1 were applied. PCA with hierarchical clustering of max-normalized trajectories of the 1000 most abundant clonotypes was used as exploratory dynamics analysis. Each responding clone was given a CD4 or CD8 phenotype based on the CD4+ and CD8+ repertoires, which had been sequenced separately. TCRdb reworked the public reads: Q25 trimming with fastp, MiXCR clone assembly, productive beta chains retained. Here each entry gathers all rows of one CDR3 protein and keeps the most common genes and DNA. The V and J calls follow TCRdb's processing rather than the paper's. Across this sample there are fewer than 60,000 distinct CDR3 sequences, with roughly 25% seen only once. The ten largest make up approximately 39% of the sample.

The CDR3 runs 17 amino acids, cysteine and phenylalanine included. Only the CDR3 part of the read is kept: 51 bases, read in frame from the first base. V is reduced by 0 bases and J by 3 bases, leaving a spacing of 16 bases between them. The CDR1 and CDR2 encoded by the germline V gene are LGHNA and YSLEER. Ficoll-Paque density gradient centrifugation was used to isolate PBMCs. This clonotype has a count of ten or more. This clone's antigen is unknown. Base-call qualities are not available, and no considerably larger clone is one nucleotide away. Material for sequencing was PBMCs or a T cell subset sorted from them (not recorded which). The rearrangement combines TRBV4-3 with TRBJ2-3, with TRBD1 as a weak D call on 5 bases. The sequence derives from a young man who had mild COVID-19 (a few samples of this study predate the infection). The sample titles of this study are shuffled in the database, so cell type and time point are left out; the donor was told from shared clones. The CDR3 region reads CASSQDLLGHLTDTQYF. The DNA sequence reads TGCGCCAGCAGCCAAGATCTTTTAGGACACCTGACAGATACGCAGTATTTT.